A selection of T cell receptor beta chains follows, all from one sample in a study of CD8 T cells in Susac syndrome. TCRdb reprocessed the immunoSEQ multiplex PCR reads via MiXCR and lists one record per CDR3 protein. The sample shows under 200,000 distinct CDR3 sequences, roughly 96% of them seen only once. The source material was CD4+ T cells from PBMCs. These receptors were obtained from a human donor in good health. The CDR3 runs from the conserved cysteine through the conserved F or W. Clone size, where shown, is once, few, many, or a class for clones that have expanded.

clone_size	j_call	v_call	cdr3_aa
-	TRBJ2-3	TRBV10-3	CATYRGEEDTQYF
-	TRBJ1-4	TRBV20-1	CSARDSGSEKLFF
-	TRBJ2-3	TRBV20-1	CSARIGGSTDTQYF
once	TRBJ2-1	TRBV7-2	CASSLDTRVDEQFF
-	TRBJ1-2	TRBV11-2	CASSRTLQGYTF
-	TRBJ2-7	TRBV20-1	CSATGTSIYEQYF
-	TRBJ2-1	TRBV13	CASSSSRGEQFF
-	TRBJ2-7	TRBV12-3/TRBV12-4	CASSIGGTGDEQYF
once	TRBJ2-1	TRBV29-1	CSVGRNFYNEQFF
-	TRBJ1-2	TRBV27	CASSPQGGGYTF
few	TRBJ2-2	TRBV20-1	CSARDRGNTGELFF
once	TRBJ1-5	TRBV3-1	CASSQDTLDQPQHF
-	TRBJ1-1	TRBV29-1	CSVESRVGTTEAFF
-	TRBJ2-4	TRBV3-1	CASSQEVAKNIQYF
-	TRBJ2-7	TRBV15	CATSRGTGSSEQYF
-	TRBJ2-1	TRBV4-3	CASSHPNGREQFF
-	TRBJ1-2	TRBV7-2	CASSLGYLTGYTF
-	TRBJ2-1	TRBV29-1	CSVEVQGFHEQFF
-	TRBJ1-2	TRBV30	CAWSRTAGYTF
-	TRBJ2-1	TRBV3-1	CASSRLLAGVSNEQFF
few	TRBJ2-6	TRBV12-3/TRBV12-4	CASSLGTGTGANVLTF
-	TRBJ1-5	TRBV4-3	CASSQVLYPSNQPQHF
-	TRBJ2-3	TRBV29-1	CSVISGPDTQYF
-	TRBJ1-5	TRBV7-6	CASSLKAVQGPQHF
-	TRBJ2-3	TRBV12-3/TRBV12-4	CASSSPGGTQYF
-	TRBJ2-1	TRBV4-1	CASSHSDSLSYNEQFF
-	TRBJ2-5	TRBV29-1	CSVAGAETQYF
-	TRBJ2-3	TRBV29-1	CSVEGTVSSTDTQYF
-	TRBJ2-4	TRBV24-1	CATSDDRGQQNIQYF
-	TRBJ2-2	TRBV11-1	CASSLFPSGSTGELFF
-	TRBJ1-5	TRBV20-1	CSAPAGARWDQPQHF
-	TRBJ1-5	TRBV25-1	CASSDSVGDQPQHF
-	TRBJ2-1	TRBV12-3/TRBV12-4	CASSEGGLYEQFF
-	TRBJ2-1	TRBV2	CATGLAVYNEQFF
-	TRBJ2-1	TRBV7-9	CASPGYSYNEQFF
-	TRBJ2-3	TRBV4-1	CASSQDERGATDTQYF
-	TRBJ2-7	TRBV3-1	CASSQLGVYEQYF
-	TRBJ2-4	TRBV5-1	CASSSTAVSKNIQYF
once	TRBJ2-7	TRBV29-1	CSVASGTGGREQYF
-	TRBJ1-4	TRBV6-1	CASTPGGGGGWQKLFF
-	TRBJ2-1	TRBV6-6	CASSAQLGSYNEQFF
-	TRBJ1-5	TRBV28	CASSTGVNQPQHF
-	TRBJ1-1	TRBV19	CATGNTEAFF
-	TRBJ2-1	TRBV28	CASSLSLAGTHSTNNEQFF
-	TRBJ1-6	TRBV4-1	CASSQHRAGDSPLHF
-	TRBJ2-5	TRBV5-1	CASSFEGTALETQYF